Following are 10 T cell receptor beta chains from one sample sequenced in a study of regulatory T cells in long-lasting Graves disease. Through Arm-PCR of CDR3 regions and iRepertoire HTBI primers, TCR beta libraries were built. Using its own MiXCR run on the multiplex PCR reads, TCRdb lists one record per CDR3 protein. This table holds about 290,000 distinct CDR3 sequences, around 20% found once. Time point of the sample: persistent/refractory GD, antithyroid drugs over 5 years with positive TRAb. RNA extracted from PBMCs served as the sequencing template. Sequencing was performed on peripheral blood mononuclear cells (PBMCs), taken when the disease was refractory, from a patient treated with antithyroid drugs. Receptors were obtained from a female donor with Graves disease.

This clonotype was observed a few times. The rearrangement uses TRBV20-1 and TRBJ1-2, with D unresolved. Trimming removed 3 bases from V and 5 bases from J, with 13 bases in between. This CDR3 is built from 13 residues. Per germline, CDR1 DFQATT and CDR2 SNEGSKA (reference sequence). The DNA for the CDR3 is TGCAGTGCTAGTCCGGACGGTAGTTATGGCTACACCTTC. It codes for CSASPDGSYGYTF.

The chain joins TRBV18 to TRBJ1-1; D gene unclear. The V gene lost 4 bases and the J gene lost 3 bases, with 15 bases spanning the gap. The CDR3 has 15 amino acids. Germline values: CDR1 KGHSH, CDR2 LQKENI. The CDR3 DNA reads TGTGCCAGCTCACAGGAGCGGGTGAGGGACACTGAAGCTTTCTTT. Protein sequence: CASSQERVRDTEAFF. The whole variable domain, filled in from reference TRBV18 and TRBJ1-1, reads NAGVMQNPRHLVRRRGQEARLRCSPMKGHSHVYWYRQLPEEGLKFMVYLQKENIIDESGMPKERFSAEFPKEGPSILRIQQVVRGDSAAYFCASSQERVRDTEAFFGQGTRLTVV.

This clonotype showed up many times. This CDR3 reads CASSQGTVRSYGYTF. The CDR3 nucleotides are TGTGCCAGCAGCCAGGGGACGGTGAGGTCCTATGGCTACACCTTC. The chain combines TRBV3-1 with TRBJ1-2, with a tentative D call TRBD1 (5 bases). V was shortened by 3 bases and J by 4 bases, with 15 bases between the two germline ends. CDR3 size: 15 residues. Germline V lookup: CDR1 LGHDT, CDR2 YNNKEL (reference sequence). The variable domain in full, with the rest retrieved from reference TRBV3-1 and TRBJ1-2, is DTAVSQTPKYLVTQMGNDKSIKCEQNLGHDTMYWYKQDSKKFLKIMFSYNNKELIINETVPNRFSPKSPDKAHLNLHINSLELGDSAVYFCASSQGTVRSYGYTFGSGTRLTVV.

At least ten counts were recorded for this clonotype. The chain links TRBV15 to TRBJ2-7; TRBD1 agrees at 10 bases. V gave up 0 bases and J gave up 6 bases; unmatched junction bases: 17. The CDR3 is 19 residues long. The germline gives CDR1 LNHNV, CDR2 YYDKDF (reference sequence). The CDR3 loop reads CATSRDRGTWTGGSSEQYF. The CDR3 DNA is TGTGCCACCAGCAGAGATAGAGGAACCTGGACAGGGGGATCCAGCGAGCAGTACTTC.

Many counts were recorded for this clonotype. The chain recombines TRBV24-1 with TRBJ1-1, with D perhaps matching TRBD1 (5 bases). This CDR3 comprises 13 residues. Trimming stripped 9 bases from V and 0 bases from J, with 10 bases between. Germline V gene sequence: CDR1 KGHDR, CDR2 SFDVKD. The CDR3 loop reads CATGDSLNTEAFF. The CDR3 region has the DNA TGTGCCACCGGAGACAGCCTGAACACTGAAGCTTTCTTT.

This clonotype has ten or more counts. The V gene is TRBV12-3 or TRBV12-4, the J gene TRBJ2-5; TRBD1 matches 7 bases. J lost 0 bases, V lost 3 bases, and 13 bases had no gene match. CDR3 size: 18 residues. The CDR3 DNA sequence: TGTGCCAGCAGTTTCCCACAGGGGTCAGGGACATACCAAGAGACCCAGTACTTC. Residues: CASSFPQGSGTYQETQYF.

The chain recombines TRBV12-3 or TRBV12-4 with TRBJ2-7, with TRBD1 identical over 7 bases. Losses at the gene ends were 1 base for V and 6 bases for J; bases not matched to a gene: 9. The CDR3 runs to 15 residues. The CDR3 protein is CASSLEPGQRGEQYF. The CDR3 nucleotides are TGTGCCAGCAGTTTAGAGCCGGGACAGAGGGGCGAGCAGTACTTC.

This clonotype was seen many times. The chain combines TRBV5-1 with TRBJ1-2; 10 bases line up with TRBD1. The CDR3 has 13 residues. Germline assignment: CDR1 SGHRS and CDR2 YFSETQ. Trimming took 5 bases from V and 8 from J; bases not matched to a gene: 6. The CDR3 DNA sequence: TGCGCCAGCAGAGTCGGGACAGGGGACGGCTACACCTTC. It encodes CASRVGTGDGYTF.

The genes are TRBV7-2 and TRBJ2-7, with D perhaps matching TRBD2 (5 bases). Germline loops: CDR1 SGHTA, CDR2 FQGNSA. Trimming pared 4 bases from V and 1 base from J, leaving 20 bases between. CDR3 size: 17 residues. CDR3 residues: CASSSPMMGRLSYEQYF. The CDR3 DNA sequence: TGTGCCAGCAGCTCCCCGATGATGGGGAGATTATCCTACGAGCAGTACTTC.

CDR3 nucleotide sequence: TGCAGCGGAGGAAAGCAGGATGGGCACAATGAGCAGTTCTTC. It is translated as CSGGKQDGHNEQFF. This chain joins TRBV29-1 and TRBJ2-1; no firm D call. The CDR3 totals 14 residues. The germline CDR1 and CDR2 sequences are SQVTM and ANQGSEA. The ends were cut back, 7 bases at V and 5 bases at J, with 18 bases in the middle.